A single sample gave rise to the 19 T cell receptor beta chains below, sequenced in a study of CD4 T cells in relation to SARS-CoV-2 and coronaviruses. Their antigens are not known. Profiled with immunoSEQ multiplex PCR; TCRdb holds only in-frame clones, not every one. The table records about 23,000 clones, about 80% of them present only once. The unexposed donors gave CD4+ T cells in about 2010-2019, prior to COVID-19. After nine to ten days of culture, CD4+ T cells were isolated. Sequencing was done on a sample of CD4+ T cells from PBMCs, cultured in vitro. The origin of the receptors is a human donor in good health.

The chain uses TRBV7-6 and TRBJ2-5; no firm D call. Germline lookup yields CDR1 SGHVS and CDR2 FNYEAQ. Trimming took 0 bases from V and 5 from J, leaving 13 bases between them. This CDR3 has 15 amino acids. Written as DNA, the CDR3 is TGTGCCAGCAGCTTAGCCCCACGGAAAGGGGAGACCCAGTACTTC. It translates to CASSLAPRKGETQYF.

This chain uses TRBV19 with TRBJ1-4; D unresolved. The CDR3 sequence is 14 residues long. V lost 5 bases and J 0 bases, leaving 7 bases between the germline ends. CDR1 is LNHDA, CDR2 SQIVND, per germline (reference sequence). The CDR3 sequence is CASSPGPTNEKLFF. The CDR3 DNA reads TGTGCCAGTAGTCCGGGCCCAACTAATGAAAAACTGTTTTTT.

The chain joins TRBV10-3 to TRBJ1-6; TRBD1 agrees at 8 bases. Trimming at V came to 5 bases and at J to 10 bases, leaving 10 bases not matched to a gene. This CDR3 comprises 15 residues. Germline loops: CDR1 ENHRY, CDR2 SYGVKD. The CDR3 protein is CAISTDRGLASPLHF. The CDR3 bases are TGTGCCATCAGTACCGACAGGGGATTAGCGTCACCCCTCCACTTT.

The V call is TRBV6-6, the J call TRBJ1-2; maybe TRBD1 (5 bases). Germline loops: CDR1 MNHNY, CDR2 SVGAGI (reference sequence). The V and J ends lost 0 bases and 5 bases respectively, with 13 bases between them. This CDR3 is 15 amino acids long. The CDR3 nucleotides are TGTGCCAGCAGTTACTCTATCCGGGACGGGTATGGCTACACCTTC. It translates to CASSYSIRDGYGYTF.

The table lists this clone with a few counts. V is TRBV30 and J is TRBJ1-5; D gene uncertain. Trimming shortened V by 3 bases and J by 5 bases, and 11 bases separated the two germline ends. Germline CDR1 and CDR2: GTSNPN and SVGIG (reference sequence). This CDR3 is built from 13 residues. The CDR3 region is CAWSRSGDQPQHF. In DNA form, the CDR3 reads TGTGCCTGGAGCCGGAGTGGGGATCAGCCCCAGCATTTT.

The chain employs TRBV20-1 and TRBJ2-3, with D hard to call. There are 11 residues in the CDR3. V lost 6 bases and J 2 bases, leaving 6 bases between the germline ends. The germline V gene encodes CDR1 DFQATT and CDR2 SNEGSKA (reference sequence). The CDR3 sequence: CSAGHTDTQYF. CDR3 in DNA: TGCAGTGCCGGGCACACAGATACGCAGTATTTT.

A note on this clone: Other DNA sequences from this sample encode an identical CDR3 as well. The DNA for the CDR3 is TGCGCCAGCAGCCCAGGACAGGGGACTGAAGCTTTCTTT. Amino acid sequence: CASSPGQGTEAFF. The chain couples TRBV5-1 to TRBJ1-1; 9 nucleotides match TRBD1. Trimming took 4 bases from V and 5 from J; bases not matched to a gene: 3. The CDR3 spans 13 residues. The germline CDR1 and CDR2 sequences are SGHRS and YFSETQ.

The chain uses TRBV10-3 and TRBJ2-7; 8 positions match TRBD1. The CDR3 has 13 amino acids. V trimming: 8 bases; J trimming: 2 bases; junction bases outside the gene matches: 5. The germline V gene has CDR1 ENHRY and CDR2 SYGVKD. The CDR3 reads CAIEGQDTYEQYF. As DNA, the CDR3 is TGTGCCATCGAGGGACAGGACACCTACGAGCAGTACTTC.

The CDR3 bases are TGTGCCAGCAGCCACTCAGGGGGAACCAGCAATCAGCCCCAGCATTTT. Its protein is CASSHSGGTSNQPQHF. The J gene is TRBJ1-5, the V gene TRBV3-1 (or the pseudogene TRBV3-2), with 7 positions matching TRBD1. The J segment lost 1 base and the V segment lost 3 bases, leaving 6 bases of the junction unmatched. CDR3 length: 16 amino acids. CDR1 LGHDT and CDR2 YNNKEL come from the germline V gene (reference sequence).

The gene calls are TRBV18 and TRBJ2-1; D gene ambiguous. The CDR3 length is 14 residues. V lost 4 bases to trimming and J lost 0 bases, with 7 bases between them. Germline-derived CDR1 and CDR2 are KGHSH and LQKENI. As DNA, the CDR3 is TGTGCCAGCTCACTCGCGGACTCCTACAATGAGCAGTTCTTC. The encoded protein is CASSLADSYNEQFF.

The rearrangement links TRBV12-3 or TRBV12-4 to TRBJ1-1; the D gene is possibly TRBD1 (5 bases). The germline V and J ends were trimmed by 5 bases and 5 bases, with 12 bases remaining between them. This CDR3 spans 13 amino acids. CDR3 residues: CASSPSGLTEAFF. The CDR3 coding sequence is TGTGCCAGCAGTCCCTCAGGGTTGACTGAAGCTTTCTTT.

The chain joins TRBV21-1 to TRBJ2-3; TRBD1, as called in the table, went unchecked against the DNA. TRBV21-1 is a documented pseudogene. The CDR3 totals 22 residues. This CDR3 reads CASSKVDLGAINLFSSTDTQYF. CDR3 nucleotides: TGTGCCAGCAGCAAAGTGGATCTGGGCGCTATAAATCTATTTTCTAGCACAGATACGCAGTATTTT.

The rearrangement joins TRBV7-2 to TRBJ2-3; tentatively, D is TRBD2 (5 bases). The CDR3 runs to 14 residues. Trimming took off 1 base at V and 5 bases at J, with 10 bases between the two ends. Germline assignment: CDR1 SGHTA and CDR2 FQGNSA. The CDR3 here is CASSLGLARDTQYF. DNA for the CDR3: TGTGCCAGCAGCTTAGGGCTAGCCAGAGATACGCAGTATTTT. Full variable domain (remainder filled in from reference TRBV7-2 and TRBJ2-3): GAGVSQSPSNKVTEKGKDVELRCDPISGHTALYWYRQSLGQGLEFLIYFQGNSAPDKSGLPSDRFSAERTGGSVSTLTIQRTQQEDSAVYLCASSLGLARDTQYFGPGTRLTVL.

The chain has TRBV28 and TRBJ1-2, with D perhaps TRBD1 (5 bases). Germline V CDR1 and CDR2: MDHEN, SYDVKM. The CDR3 runs 16 residues. Trimming cost V 3 bases and J 0 bases, with 14 bases left between them. CDR3 bases: TGTGCCAGCAGTTTGGGTACCGGGGCCCCTAACTATGGCTACACCTTC. Its protein is CASSLGTGAPNYGYTF.

The chain has TRBV29-1 and TRBJ1-3; D remains unclear. The V and J ends lost 1 base and 4 bases respectively, with 8 bases between them. Germline CDR1 and CDR2: SQVTM and ANQGSEA. The CDR3 has 13 residues. In nucleotides, the CDR3 is TGCAGCGTTGAAGGGAATAGGGGAAACACCATATATTTT. Encoded protein: CSVEGNRGNTIYF.

This clone was seen a few times. The chain carries TRBV7-9 and TRBJ1-1; possible D gene TRBD1, 5 bases. The CDR3 totals 16 residues. The V gene lost 1 base and the J gene lost 8 bases, with 20 bases spanning the gap. Germline V gene sequence: CDR1 SEHNR, CDR2 FQNEAQ (reference sequence). This CDR3 reads CASSLGLGLSPNEAFF. The DNA of the CDR3 is TGTGCCAGCAGCTTAGGCCTGGGACTGAGCCCAAACGAAGCTTTCTTT. The full variable domain, in which reference TRBV7-9 and TRBJ1-1 provide the parts outside the CDR3, is DTGVSQNPRHKITKRGQNVTFRCDPISEHNRLYWYRQTLGQGPEFLTYFQNEAQLEKSRLLSDRFSAERPKGSFSTLEIQRTEQGDSAMYLCASSLGLGLSPNEAFFGQGTRLTVV.

This chain connects TRBV5-1 to TRBJ1-1, with 8 bases aligning to TRBD1. The V gene's germline CDR1 is SGHRS and CDR2 YFSETQ. V dropped 4 bases and J dropped 8; count of bases not matched to a gene: 7. The length of the CDR3 is 13 residues. The CDR3 spells CASSKGTGEEAFF. As DNA, the CDR3 is TGCGCCAGCAGCAAAGGGACAGGAGAAGAAGCTTTCTTT.

This clone was detected only a few times. The chain links TRBV9 to TRBJ2-7; TRBD2 agrees at 8 bases. The germline gives CDR1 SGDLS, CDR2 YYNGEE. The CDR3 is 14 residues long. V lost 0 bases to trimming and J lost 6 bases; unmatched junction nucleotides: 5. The CDR3 DNA follows: TGTGCCAGCAGCGTAGTTTCCGGGAGGGGCGAGCAGTACTTC. This gives the protein CASSVVSGRGEQYF.

The chain combines TRBV3-1 (or the pseudogene TRBV3-2) with TRBJ1-2; 7 nucleotides align to TRBD1. With 5 bases clipped from V and 5 bases from J, the junction kept 11 bases outside the gene matches. CDR3 length equals 15 residues. CDR1 and CDR2 (germline): LGHDT, YNNKEL (reference sequence). CDR3 in DNA: TGTGCCAGCAGCTCAACCCGACAGGGACGATATGGCTACACCTTC. Its protein product is CASSSTRQGRYGYTF.